This record looks at one T cell receptor (beta chain) sequence and its context. This sample is drawn from a study of shared clonotypes between healthy human individuals. On the study more broadly: CD8 memory received one plate per donor, CD8 naive two, CD4 memory three and CD4 naive three.

The J segment lost 5 bases and the V segment lost 6 bases, leaving 16 bases of the junction unmatched. CDR3 length: 17 amino acids. The germline CDR1 and CDR2 sequences are MRHNA and SNTAGT. Naive CD8 cells lacked CD45RO, underwent positive selection for CCR7 and left out terminally differentiated effector memory CD45RA+ cells. Profiled with immunoSEQ multiplex PCR; TCRdb holds only in-frame clones, not every one. The repertoire includes around 2.1 million clones, about 93% of them detected once, and more than 1.5% sits in the top ten. Sequenced sample: naive CD8+ T cells from PBMCs. The TCR was taken from a man aged 18 to 29 in good health. Some clones in this sample may be carry-over from other donors' samples. This chain joins TRBV6-4 and TRBJ2-1, with TRBD2 matching over 7 bases. The CDR3 coding sequence is TGTGCCAGCAGCCGCGTAGCGGGCCTCCGAATGGACAATGAGCAGTTCTTC. Protein: CASSRVAGLRMDNEQFF.